This T cell receptor (beta chain) appears in the sequencing data of a study of memory B cells and T cells in multiple sclerosis (dated 2018 in TCRdb). Notes on the research overall: The study compared TCR beta repertoires of autoproliferating peripheral T cells with brain lesion-infiltrating T cells in multiple sclerosis patients. A couple of multiple sclerosis patients, for whom either brain lesions at autopsy or brain-infiltrating cells from biopsy were available, were included in TCR sequencing.

Of note for this clone: The antigen it binds to is not known. No qualities accompany the bases; no much larger clone lies one base away.

Findings and caveats that apply to the study as a whole: Clone-set sizes varied between compartments, which affected the numbers of shared clonotypes and made normalization necessary.

TCRbeta CDR3 regions were amplified from extracted genomic DNA using the immunoSEQ Platform. Multiplex PCR, high-throughput sequencing and a vendor bioinformatics pipeline were combined in the immunoSEQ assay. Per the original workflow: Non-productive sequences and CDR3s shorter than 4 amino acids were excluded, and clonotype frequencies were recalculated for each sample. Shared clonotypes were identified in immunoSEQ Analyzer 2.0 as identical CDR3 amino acid, V gene and J gene sequences. To normalize repertoire overlap, the number of shared clonotypes was divided by the product of the two clone-set sizes and multiplied by 1000 to give arbitrary units. TCRdb limited this immuneACCESS table to in-frame rearrangements with V and J called. A share of clones is missing; checked studies link under half to unresolved V genes, and the rest is unexplained. V and J calls and clone size are as listed in that table; D and trimming were resolved from the DNA. The sample table records under 50,000 clones; over 70% of these occur just once. Jointly, the top ten make up 0.9% to 1.4% of the sample.

Autoproliferating (CFSEdim) and non-proliferating (CFSEhi) T cell fractions were sequenced separately after stimulus-free culture of CFSE-labeled PBMCs. Altogether, 40 million to 65 million CFSE-labeled PBMCs were kept in culture for about seven days with no stimulus, after which the replicate wells were combined. PBMCs were labeled with approximately 0.5 uM CFSE and were cultured without exogenous stimuli in serum-free AIM-V medium. PBMCs were isolated by Ficoll density gradient centrifugation and were cryopreserved before use. Using a FACSAria III, live 7-AAD-negative cells were sorted, then washed with PBS and stored frozen at -80 degrees C as dry pellets. Sequenced: PBMCs from blood kept in culture. The TCR was taken from a human donor with multiple sclerosis.

The CDR3 is CASSFWTDNSPLHF. The DNA reads TGTGCCAGCAGCTTTTGGACGGACAATTCACCCCTCCACTTT. The chain is assembled from TRBV5-5 and TRBJ1-6, with no reliable assignment of the D segment. Trimming removed 2 bases from V and 7 bases from J, leaving 10 bases between the germline ends. Spanning cysteine to phenylalanine, the CDR3 consists of 14 amino acids. The DNA shown is the 42-base CDR3, in frame from base 1. Per the germline V gene (reference sequence), SGHKS is the CDR1 and YYEKEE is the CDR2.